This TCR beta chain was retrieved from a study of T cells after posttransplantation cyclophosphamide. On this clone itself: What it recognizes is unknown.

Study-level results: Donor-recipient repertoire similarity was low at 1-2 months, rising over year one. TRB overlap between skin or GI tissue T cells and blood was limited.

Here immunoSEQ multiplex PCR was the method, and the copy in TCRdb shows in-frame clones only, minus some. The table lists about 52,000 clones, under 95% of them singletons, with 2.9% in the top ten. V dropped 5 bases and J dropped 5; count of bases not matched to a gene: 5. Germline V gene lookup returns CDR1 SEHNR and CDR2 FQNEAQ (reference sequence). The CDR3 has 13 amino acids. The TCR comes from a woman in her thirties in good health and a related stem cell transplant donor. The J gene is TRBJ1-1, the V gene TRBV7-9; TRBD1 agrees at 7 bases. The sequencing input was PBMCs. The CDR3 DNA follows: TGTGCCAGCAGCGAGTCAGGGGGGACTGAAGCTTTCTTT. Protein: CASSESGGTEAFF.